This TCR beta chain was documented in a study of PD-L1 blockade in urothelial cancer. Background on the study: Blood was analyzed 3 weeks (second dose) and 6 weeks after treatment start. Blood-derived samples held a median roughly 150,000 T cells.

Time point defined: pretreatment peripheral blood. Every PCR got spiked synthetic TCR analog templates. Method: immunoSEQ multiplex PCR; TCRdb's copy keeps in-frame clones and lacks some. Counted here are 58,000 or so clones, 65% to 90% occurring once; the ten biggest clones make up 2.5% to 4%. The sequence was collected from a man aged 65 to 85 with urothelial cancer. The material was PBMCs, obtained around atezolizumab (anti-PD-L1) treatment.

The DNA for the CDR3 is TGTGCCAGCTCACTAAGCGGACAGTTGAACACTGAAGCTTTCTTT. It codes for CASSLSGQLNTEAFF. The chain recombines TRBV18 with TRBJ1-1; a weak D match, TRBD1 (6 bases). The CDR3 spans 15 residues. The V end was cut by 4 bases, the J end by 0 bases, with 12 bases between. Germline loops: CDR1 KGHSH, CDR2 LQKENI.